This T cell receptor (beta chain) was sequenced during a study of tumor-infiltrating lymphocytes in oesophageal squamous cell carcinoma. A remark on this clonotype: Likely a read error: the CDR3 ends without its conserved phenylalanine or tryptophan. It is unclear where the CDR3 begins or ends on the DNA, so no DNA is shown, and the CDR3 is as TCRdb lists it.

Germline V lookup: CDR1 KGHDR, CDR2 SFDVKD. The CDR3 extends over 17 residues, inclusive of both ends. A single record per CDR3 protein comes from TCRdb applying MiXCR to the PCR reads. The table lists approximately 18,000 distinct CDR3 sequences, about 42% of them singletons. This receptor was obtained from a female donor with esophageal squamous cell carcinoma. The sequenced material came from normal esophageal tissue next to the tumor. The chain carries TRBV24-1 and TRBJ1-1; the table's TRBD1 call for D was not verified on the DNA. The chain's CDR3 is CATSDPGQGAMAKPSVR.